This T cell receptor beta chain was sequenced during a study of read filtering for tumor transcriptome and immune sequencing. Looking at the study overall: Mean patient age was about 66 years, range roughly 45 to 80; some 17 male, 14 female. R-ISS stage counts were about 8 for I, around 17 for II, 6 or 7 for III.

This clonotype was counted ten times or more. Its target is not known. Study-level points and caveats: The sorted CD138-negative fraction was a mixed bone marrow immune population, not purified T cells. In IR-seq, single-read clonotypes were about 80% of clonotypes but roughly 3.5% of reads.

The germline gives CDR1 DFQATT, CDR2 SNEGSKA (reference sequence). There are 13 residues in the CDR3. With 6 bases removed from V and 0 bases from J, the gap between germline ends came to 11 bases. From roughly 400 ng of RNA, a library with molecular barcoded alpha/delta and beta/gamma adaptors was made. TCRdb called the reads again in MiXCR, with one record for every CDR3 protein. The data hold 35,000 to 40,000 distinct CDR3 sequences, with around 15% observed a single time. Sequences were obtained from a population of CD138-negative cells sorted from bone marrow. The receptor's source is a donor aged 40 or over with multiple myeloma. This chain connects TRBV20-1 to TRBJ1-1; a weak D match, TRBD1 (6 bases). The CDR3, as DNA: TGCAGTGCCTCGGGGGCGGTGAACACTGAAGCTTTCTTT. Its protein product is CSASGAVNTEAFF.